Listed below are T cell receptor beta chains from one sample, sequenced in a study of PD-1 blockade in classical Hodgkin lymphoma. Profiling relied on immunoSEQ multiplex PCR, and the TCRdb table lists in-frame clones only, not all of them. The sample yields roughly 92,000 clones, 80% to 95% seen once. Sample: peripheral blood mononuclear cells (PBMCs), taken at baseline. Receptor source: a human donor with classical Hodgkin lymphoma. The CDR3 runs from the conserved cysteine through the conserved F or W. A D gene is named only where the DNA matches it firmly. Size tells how often a clone was seen (once, few, many) or the class of an expanded clone, and some rows leave it out.

V gene: TRBV14; clone size: -; J gene: TRBJ2-2; D gene: TRBD1; CDR3 protein: CASRYNSQGYTGELFF; CDR3 DNA: TGTGCCAGCAGATACAATTCACAGGGGTACACCGGGGAGCTGTTTTTT
V gene: TRBV30; clone size: -; J gene: TRBJ2-2; D gene: TRBD2; CDR3 protein: CAWSVRGAGELFF; CDR3 DNA: TGTGCCTGGAGTGTACGGGGGGCCGGGGAGCTGTTTTTT
V gene: TRBV15; clone size: -; J gene: TRBJ1-4; D gene: -; CDR3 protein: CATSREKEVKLFF; CDR3 DNA: TGTGCCACCAGCAGAGAGAAGGAGGTAAAACTGTTTTTT
V gene: TRBV2; clone size: -; J gene: TRBJ1-4; D gene: -; CDR3 protein: CASSYATNEKLFF; CDR3 DNA: TGTGCCAGCAGTTACGCCACTAATGAAAAACTGTTTTTT
V gene: TRBV11-3; clone size: -; J gene: TRBJ2-7; D gene: -; CDR3 protein: CASSLGRTSYEQYF; CDR3 DNA: TGTGCCAGCAGCTTAGGCCGGACCTCCTACGAGCAGTACTTC
V gene: TRBV12-5; clone size: -; J gene: TRBJ1-4; D gene: -; CDR3 protein: CASGLAPTALIF; CDR3 DNA: TGTGCTAGTGGTTTGGCCCCGACAGCGTTGATTTTT
V gene: TRBV19; clone size: -; J gene: TRBJ2-1; D gene: TRBD2; CDR3 protein: CASSTSGSSYNEQFF; CDR3 DNA: TGTGCCAGTAGTACTAGCGGGAGCTCCTACAATGAGCAGTTCTTC
V gene: TRBV5-8; clone size: -; J gene: TRBJ1-5; D gene: -; CDR3 protein: CASSLWTNQPQHF; CDR3 DNA: TGTGCCAGCAGCCTCTGGACCAATCAGCCCCAGCATTTT
V gene: TRBV7-3; clone size: -; J gene: TRBJ1-5; D gene: -; CDR3 protein: CASSSKVGQPQHF; CDR3 DNA: TGTGCCAGCAGCTCTAAGGTCGGTCAGCCCCAGCATTTT
V gene: TRBV29-1; clone size: -; J gene: TRBJ2-1; D gene: -; CDR3 protein: CSVEAGYEQFF; CDR3 DNA: TGCAGCGTTGAAGCCGGGTATGAGCAGTTCTTC
V gene: TRBV29-1; clone size: -; J gene: TRBJ2-7; D gene: -; CDR3 protein: CSVGGRTSLYEQYF; CDR3 DNA: TGCAGCGTCGGAGGTAGGACGTCCCTCTACGAGCAGTACTTC
V gene: TRBV27; clone size: -; J gene: TRBJ1-2; D gene: -; CDR3 protein: CASSLSGPTKRLTDGYTF; CDR3 DNA: TGTGCCAGCAGTTTATCAGGTCCCACTAAACGGCTCACGGATGGCTACACCTTC
V gene: TRBV5-6; clone size: -; J gene: TRBJ2-7; D gene: -; CDR3 protein: CASSWGSIGGSYEQYF; CDR3 DNA: TGTGCCAGCAGCTGGGGATCGATTGGGGGCTCCTACGAGCAGTACTTC
V gene: TRBV14; clone size: few; J gene: TRBJ2-6; D gene: -; CDR3 protein: CASSRGSGANVLTF; CDR3 DNA: TGTGCCAGCAGCCGGGGATCTGGGGCCAACGTCCTGACTTTC
V gene: TRBV19; clone size: -; J gene: TRBJ1-1; D gene: -; CDR3 protein: CASSSSGGGLTSEAFF; CDR3 DNA: TGTGCCAGTAGTTCTAGCGGGGGGGGACTGACTTCTGAAGCTTTCTTT
V gene: TRBV11-2; clone size: -; J gene: TRBJ1-4; D gene: -; CDR3 protein: CASSPLRGAGGATNEKLFF; CDR3 DNA: TGTGCCAGCAGCCCGTTGCGGGGGGCGGGGGGTGCCACTAATGAAAAACTGTTTTTT
V gene: TRBV27; clone size: -; J gene: TRBJ1-2; D gene: -; CDR3 protein: CASSEGRRNYGYTF; CDR3 DNA: TGTGCCAGCAGCGAGGGACGGAGGAACTATGGCTACACCTTC
V gene: TRBV4-1; clone size: -; J gene: TRBJ1-5; D gene: TRBD1; CDR3 protein: CASSQFGTGVFLNQPQHF; CDR3 DNA: TGCGCCAGCAGCCAATTCGGGACAGGGGTCTTTCTCAATCAGCCCCAGCATTTT
V gene: TRBV10-3; clone size: -; J gene: TRBJ2-2; D gene: -; CDR3 protein: CAIGGTGELFF; CDR3 DNA: TGTGCCATCGGGGGGACCGGGGAGCTGTTTTTT
V gene: TRBV28; clone size: -; J gene: TRBJ1-1; D gene: -; CDR3 protein: CASSAVGRTEAFF; CDR3 DNA: TGTGCCAGCAGTGCTGTGGGAAGGACTGAAGCTTTCTTT
V gene: TRBV6-6; clone size: -; J gene: TRBJ1-5; D gene: -; CDR3 protein: CASSSQGFNQPQHF; CDR3 DNA: TGTGCCAGCAGTTCACAGGGTTTTAATCAGCCCCAGCATTTT
V gene: TRBV7-8; clone size: -; J gene: TRBJ2-7; D gene: TRBD2; CDR3 protein: CASSLLSGATYEQYF; CDR3 DNA: TGTGCCAGCAGCTTACTTAGCGGGGCAACCTACGAGCAGTACTTC
V gene: TRBV6-1; clone size: -; J gene: TRBJ1-2; D gene: -; CDR3 protein: CASSVRQRAINNYGYTF; CDR3 DNA: TGTGCCAGCAGTGTTCGGCAGCGGGCAATAAATAACTATGGCTACACCTTC
V gene: TRBV5-8; clone size: -; J gene: TRBJ2-3; D gene: -; CDR3 protein: CASSLSEGTDTQYF; CDR3 DNA: TGTGCCAGCAGCCTATCGGAGGGCACAGATACGCAGTATTTT
V gene: TRBV7-9; clone size: medium-sized; J gene: TRBJ2-7; D gene: -; CDR3 protein: CASVDRYYEQYF; CDR3 DNA: TGTGCCAGCGTCGACAGGTACTACGAGCAGTACTTC
V gene: TRBV5-1; clone size: -; J gene: TRBJ2-3; D gene: -; CDR3 protein: CASSLGGTGGGDTQYF; CDR3 DNA: TGCGCCAGCAGCCTTGGGGGCACTGGAGGGGGAGATACGCAGTATTTT
V gene: TRBV5-1; clone size: -; J gene: TRBJ1-2; D gene: -; CDR3 protein: CASRPVANYGYTF; CDR3 DNA: TGCGCCAGCAGGCCGGTAGCTAACTATGGCTACACCTTC
V gene: TRBV19; clone size: -; J gene: TRBJ2-7; D gene: -; CDR3 protein: CASSQNQGSYEQYF; CDR3 DNA: TGTGCCAGTAGCCAAAACCAGGGCTCCTACGAGCAGTACTTC
V gene: TRBV18; clone size: -; J gene: TRBJ2-4; D gene: -; CDR3 protein: CASSPPRTGLAKNIQYF; CDR3 DNA: TGTGCCAGCTCACCCCCGAGGACCGGGCTAGCCAAAAACATTCAGTACTTC
V gene: TRBV7-3; clone size: -; J gene: TRBJ2-3; D gene: -; CDR3 protein: CASSPQIGDTQYF; CDR3 DNA: TGTGCCAGCAGCCCGCAGATTGGAGATACGCAGTATTTT
V gene: TRBV30; clone size: -; J gene: TRBJ2-6; D gene: TRBD2; CDR3 protein: CAWSDEGRVAGANVLTF; CDR3 DNA: TGTGCCTGGAGTGATGAGGGGAGGGTCGCTGGGGCCAACGTCCTGACTTTC
V gene: TRBV21-1; clone size: -; J gene: TRBJ1-2; D gene: -; CDR3 protein: CARPPSQGYGYTF; CDR3 DNA: TGTGCCAGGCCTCCCTCACAGGGCTATGGCTACACCTTC
V gene: TRBV19; clone size: few; J gene: TRBJ1-1; D gene: -; CDR3 protein: CASSIVGRHNTEAFF; CDR3 DNA: TGTGCCAGTAGTATAGTCGGGCGACATAACACTGAAGCTTTCTTT
V gene: TRBV2; clone size: -; J gene: TRBJ1-1; D gene: -; CDR3 protein: CASSERGNTEAFF; CDR3 DNA: TGTGCCAGCAGTGAGCGGGGAAACACTGAAGCTTTCTTT
V gene: TRBV7-9; clone size: -; J gene: TRBJ2-1; D gene: -; CDR3 protein: CASSKGTYTYNEQFF; CDR3 DNA: TGTGCCAGCAGCAAAGGGACTTACACCTACAATGAGCAGTTCTTC
V gene: TRBV7-9; clone size: -; J gene: TRBJ2-2; D gene: -; CDR3 protein: CASSLSAKGLSGSGELFF; CDR3 DNA: TGTGCCAGCAGCTTATCGGCGAAGGGGCTGTCGGGAAGCGGGGAGCTGTTTTTT
V gene: TRBV5-6; clone size: -; J gene: TRBJ1-1; D gene: -; CDR3 protein: CASSFRPVNTEAFF; CDR3 DNA: TGTGCCAGCAGCTTTCGACCCGTGAACACTGAAGCTTTCTTT
V gene: TRBV15; clone size: -; J gene: TRBJ2-7; D gene: TRBD1; CDR3 protein: CATSRGQGVDEQYF; CDR3 DNA: TGTGCCACCAGCAGAGGACAGGGGGTCGACGAGCAGTACTTC
V gene: TRBV14; clone size: once; J gene: TRBJ2-5; D gene: -; CDR3 protein: CASSQEGPQGTQETQYF; CDR3 DNA: TGTGCCAGCAGCCAAGAAGGGCCTCAGGGGACTCAAGAGACCCAGTACTTC
V gene: TRBV5-1; clone size: -; J gene: TRBJ1-5; D gene: -; CDR3 protein: CASSLNPNQPQHF; CDR3 DNA: TGCGCCAGCAGCTTGAATCCTAATCAGCCCCAGCATTTT